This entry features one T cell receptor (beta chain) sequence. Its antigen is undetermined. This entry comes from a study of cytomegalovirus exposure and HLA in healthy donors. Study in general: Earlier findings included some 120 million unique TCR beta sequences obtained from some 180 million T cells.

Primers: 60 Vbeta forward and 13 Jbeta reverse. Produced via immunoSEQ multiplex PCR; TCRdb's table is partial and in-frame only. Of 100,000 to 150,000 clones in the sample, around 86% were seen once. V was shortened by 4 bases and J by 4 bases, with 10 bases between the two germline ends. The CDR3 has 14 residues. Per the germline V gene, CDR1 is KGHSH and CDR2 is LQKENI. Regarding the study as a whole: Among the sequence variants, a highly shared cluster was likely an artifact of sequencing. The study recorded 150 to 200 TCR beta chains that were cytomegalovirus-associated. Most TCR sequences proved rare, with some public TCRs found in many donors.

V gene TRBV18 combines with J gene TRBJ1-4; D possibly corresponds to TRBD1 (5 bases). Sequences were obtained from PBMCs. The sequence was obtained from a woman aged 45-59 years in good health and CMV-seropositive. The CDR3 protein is CASSLLGGNEKLFF. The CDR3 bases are TGTGCCAGCTCACTTCTGGGGGGTAATGAAAAACTGTTTTTT. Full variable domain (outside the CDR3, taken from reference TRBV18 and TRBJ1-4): NAGVMQNPRHLVRRRGQEARLRCSPMKGHSHVYWYRQLPEEGLKFMVYLQKENIIDESGMPKERFSAEFPKEGPSILRIQQVVRGDSAAYFCASSLLGGNEKLFFGSGTQLSVL.